A selection of T cell receptor beta chains follows, all from one sample in a study of control samples from healthy donors and cancer patients. TCRdb keeps only in-frame clones here, not all; method: immunoSEQ multiplex PCR. The data contain just under 100,000 clones, about 92% of them singletons. The sample was blood. The receptors originated from a man younger than 30 in good health. CDR3s include the opening cysteine and the closing phenylalanine or tryptophan. Fields, in order: D gene, V gene, J gene, CDR3 length, clone size, CDR3 DNA, CDR3 protein. The D gene is left open where the match is weak. Rows may omit the clone size; those that give it use once, few, many or a size class.

d_call: NA
v_call: TRBV29-1
j_call: TRBJ1-1
cdr3_length: 14
clone_size: NA
cdr3_nt: TGCAGCACAATAAACAGGCCCCCGGTGACTGAAGCTTTCTTT
cdr3_aa: CSTINRPPVTEAFF

d_call: TRBD1
v_call: TRBV19
j_call: TRBJ2-7
cdr3_length: 12
clone_size: NA
cdr3_nt: TGTGCCACTAGGGACAGGGGCCCTAGGCAGTACTTC
cdr3_aa: CATRDRGPRQYF

d_call: TRBD1
v_call: TRBV29-1
j_call: TRBJ2-7
cdr3_length: 18
clone_size: NA
cdr3_nt: TGCAGCGTTGGCCCCCCAGGGGGAAAGTTGGGGGACTCCTACGAGCAGTACTTC
cdr3_aa: CSVGPPGGKLGDSYEQYF

d_call: NA
v_call: TRBV30
j_call: TRBJ2-5
cdr3_length: 12
clone_size: NA
cdr3_nt: TGTGCCTGGAGTGTGGGTCGAGAGACCCAGTACTTC
cdr3_aa: CAWSVGRETQYF

d_call: NA
v_call: TRBV10-3
j_call: TRBJ1-1
cdr3_length: 15
clone_size: NA
cdr3_nt: TGTGCCATCAGTGAATACCAGGGGATGAACACTGAAGCTTTCTTT
cdr3_aa: CAISEYQGMNTEAFF

d_call: NA
v_call: TRBV28
j_call: TRBJ1-1
cdr3_length: 14
clone_size: NA
cdr3_nt: TGTGCCAGCAGTCCCAACAGGGACTACACTGAAGCTTTCTTT
cdr3_aa: CASSPNRDYTEAFF

d_call: NA
v_call: TRBV5-1
j_call: TRBJ1-1
cdr3_length: 15
clone_size: NA
cdr3_nt: TGCGCCAGCAGCTGGATGGGGGACATGAACACTGAAGCTTTCTTT
cdr3_aa: CASSWMGDMNTEAFF

d_call: TRBD2
v_call: TRBV7-9
j_call: TRBJ2-7
cdr3_length: 14
clone_size: NA
cdr3_nt: TGTGCCAGCAGTCCGACTAGCGGGTCGTACGAGCAGTACTTC
cdr3_aa: CASSPTSGSYEQYF

d_call: TRBD1
v_call: TRBV6-5
j_call: TRBJ1-4
cdr3_length: 16
clone_size: NA
cdr3_nt: TGTGCCAGCAGTTACTCCCCCGGGACAGGGGAAAAAAAACTGTTTTTT
cdr3_aa: CASSYSPGTGEKKLFF

d_call: TRBD2
v_call: TRBV7-9
j_call: TRBJ2-2
cdr3_length: 16
clone_size: NA
cdr3_nt: TGTGCCAGCAGCTCAAAGATAGCGGGAGTAGCCGGGGAGCTGTTTTTT
cdr3_aa: CASSSKIAGVAGELFF

d_call: NA
v_call: TRBV29-1
j_call: TRBJ2-5
cdr3_length: 13
clone_size: NA
cdr3_nt: TGCAGCTGGGGGGCCTATTCCCAAGAGACCCAGTACTTC
cdr3_aa: CSWGAYSQETQYF

d_call: NA
v_call: TRBV7-9
j_call: TRBJ2-7
cdr3_length: 17
clone_size: NA
cdr3_nt: TGTGCCAGCAGCTTAGGCGGCGGGGCTGCCGAGCCTTACGAGCAGTACTTC
cdr3_aa: CASSLGGGAAEPYEQYF

d_call: TRBD1
v_call: TRBV5-5
j_call: TRBJ1-1
cdr3_length: 16
clone_size: NA
cdr3_nt: TGTGCCAGCAGCTTGTCCAGGGGGAGGCCGAACACTGAAGCTTTCTTT
cdr3_aa: CASSLSRGRPNTEAFF

d_call: TRBD2
v_call: TRBV11-2
j_call: TRBJ2-3
cdr3_length: 16
clone_size: NA
cdr3_nt: TGTGCCAGCAGCTTGGTTGGACTAGCGGGCACAGATACGCAGTATTTT
cdr3_aa: CASSLVGLAGTDTQYF

d_call: NA
v_call: TRBV9
j_call: TRBJ2-1
cdr3_length: 13
clone_size: NA
cdr3_nt: TGTGCCAGCAGCGTAGAAATGTACAATGAGCAGTTCTTC
cdr3_aa: CASSVEMYNEQFF

d_call: TRBD2
v_call: TRBV7-9
j_call: TRBJ2-2
cdr3_length: 16
clone_size: NA
cdr3_nt: TGTGCCAGCAGCCCCGGTGAGGCGGGAGTAACCGGGGAGCTGTTTTTT
cdr3_aa: CASSPGEAGVTGELFF

d_call: NA
v_call: TRBV3-1/TRBV3-2
j_call: TRBJ1-1
cdr3_length: 13
clone_size: NA
cdr3_nt: TGTGCCAGCAGCCCTGTGGGGAACACTGAAGCTTTCTTT
cdr3_aa: CASSPVGNTEAFF

d_call: TRBD2
v_call: TRBV6-2/TRBV6-3
j_call: TRBJ2-1
cdr3_length: 14
clone_size: NA
cdr3_nt: TGTGCCAGCAGCCGGGGGACTACTTACAATGAGCAGTTCTTC
cdr3_aa: CASSRGTTYNEQFF

d_call: TRBD2
v_call: TRBV6-5
j_call: TRBJ2-2
cdr3_length: 12
clone_size: NA
cdr3_nt: TGTGCCAGCACTAGCGGTAGGGGGGAGCTGTTTTTT
cdr3_aa: CASTSGRGELFF

d_call: TRBD1
v_call: TRBV11-1
j_call: TRBJ1-1
cdr3_length: 13
clone_size: once
cdr3_nt: TGTGCCACTACGGGGGACAGGGGGCTAGGAGCTTTCTTT
cdr3_aa: CATTGDRGLGAFF

d_call: NA
v_call: TRBV27
j_call: TRBJ2-3
cdr3_length: 14
clone_size: NA
cdr3_nt: TGTGCCAGCAGTTTAGACAGAGGGGGGGATACGCAGTATTTT
cdr3_aa: CASSLDRGGDTQYF

d_call: TRBD1
v_call: TRBV5-1
j_call: TRBJ1-1
cdr3_length: 16
clone_size: NA
cdr3_nt: TGCGCCAGCAGCTGGGAGGAGGAGGGGGCGGGAACTGAAGCTTTCTTT
cdr3_aa: CASSWEEEGAGTEAFF

d_call: NA
v_call: TRBV29-1
j_call: TRBJ1-2
cdr3_length: 15
clone_size: NA
cdr3_nt: TGCAGCGTTGAATTTGGGGGGCGCATAGACTATGGCTACACCTTC
cdr3_aa: CSVEFGGRIDYGYTF

d_call: TRBD2
v_call: TRBV5-6
j_call: TRBJ2-1
cdr3_length: 18
clone_size: once
cdr3_nt: TGTGCCAGCAGCTTTTTTGGTGCGGCGGGAGGATTTTTCAATGAGCAGTTCTTC
cdr3_aa: CASSFFGAAGGFFNEQFF

d_call: NA
v_call: TRBV7-9
j_call: TRBJ1-1
cdr3_length: 13
clone_size: NA
cdr3_nt: TGTGCCAGCACCGTACGGGGGATCACTGAAGCTTTCTTT
cdr3_aa: CASTVRGITEAFF

d_call: NA
v_call: TRBV7-9
j_call: TRBJ2-7
cdr3_length: 15
clone_size: NA
cdr3_nt: TGTGCCAGCAGCTTAGAAGGGGTAGGAACCTACGAGCAGTACTTC
cdr3_aa: CASSLEGVGTYEQYF

d_call: NA
v_call: TRBV7-7
j_call: TRBJ2-7
cdr3_length: 16
clone_size: NA
cdr3_nt: TGTGCCAGCAGCCCCGGACGGACGGTGAGCCCGATCGAGCAGTACTTC
cdr3_aa: CASSPGRTVSPIEQYF

d_call: TRBD1
v_call: TRBV6-4
j_call: TRBJ1-1
cdr3_length: 13
clone_size: NA
cdr3_nt: TGTGCCAGCCGCTATGGGGACAGCACTGAAGCTTTCTTT
cdr3_aa: CASRYGDSTEAFF

d_call: TRBD1
v_call: TRBV7-2
j_call: TRBJ2-1
cdr3_length: 15
clone_size: NA
cdr3_nt: TGTGCCAGCAGCTCCCGGGACAGGGTAACCAATGAGCAGTTCTTC
cdr3_aa: CASSSRDRVTNEQFF

d_call: NA
v_call: TRBV4-1
j_call: TRBJ1-6
cdr3_length: 17
clone_size: NA
cdr3_nt: TGCGCCAGCAGCCAAGATTTGAGGGGCTTCTATAATTCACCCCTCCACTTT
cdr3_aa: CASSQDLRGFYNSPLHF

d_call: NA
v_call: TRBV9
j_call: TRBJ1-2
cdr3_length: 13
clone_size: NA
cdr3_nt: TGTGCCAGCAGCGGAGGAGGCAGCTATGGCTACACCTTC
cdr3_aa: CASSGGGSYGYTF

d_call: NA
v_call: TRBV5-6
j_call: TRBJ2-7
cdr3_length: 15
clone_size: NA
cdr3_nt: TGTGCCAGCAGCATGGGCCGGACCCGCGATTACGAGCAGTACTTC
cdr3_aa: CASSMGRTRDYEQYF

d_call: NA
v_call: TRBV4-1
j_call: TRBJ2-7
cdr3_length: 16
clone_size: NA
cdr3_nt: TGCGCCAGCAGCCTATCCCTACGTGGGGGGTCCTACGAGCAGTACTTC
cdr3_aa: CASSLSLRGGSYEQYF

d_call: NA
v_call: TRBV27
j_call: TRBJ1-2
cdr3_length: 14
clone_size: NA
cdr3_nt: TGTGCCAGCAGTTTAGGGCCACCGGGTAGTGGCTACACCTTC
cdr3_aa: CASSLGPPGSGYTF